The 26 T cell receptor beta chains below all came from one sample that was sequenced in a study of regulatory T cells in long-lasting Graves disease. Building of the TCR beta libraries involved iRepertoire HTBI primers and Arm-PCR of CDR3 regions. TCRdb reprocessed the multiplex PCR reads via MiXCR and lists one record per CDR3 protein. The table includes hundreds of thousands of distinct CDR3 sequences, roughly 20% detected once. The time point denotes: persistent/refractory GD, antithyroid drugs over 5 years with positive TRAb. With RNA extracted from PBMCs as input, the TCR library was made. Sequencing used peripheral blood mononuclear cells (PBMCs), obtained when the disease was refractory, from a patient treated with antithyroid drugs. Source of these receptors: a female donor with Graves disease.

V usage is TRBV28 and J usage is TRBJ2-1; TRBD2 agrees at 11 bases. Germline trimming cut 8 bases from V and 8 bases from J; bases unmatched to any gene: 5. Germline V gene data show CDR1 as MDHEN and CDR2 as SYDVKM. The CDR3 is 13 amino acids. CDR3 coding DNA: TGTGCCAGCTTGGGACTAGCGGTTTATGAGCAGTTCTTC. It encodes CASLGLAVYEQFF.

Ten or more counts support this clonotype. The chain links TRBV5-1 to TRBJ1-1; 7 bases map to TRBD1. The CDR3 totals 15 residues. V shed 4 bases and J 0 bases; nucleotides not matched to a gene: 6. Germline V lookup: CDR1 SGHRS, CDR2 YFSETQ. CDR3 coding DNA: TGCGCCAGCAGCCTAAGACAGGGTGTGAACACTGAAGCTTTCTTT. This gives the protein CASSLRQGVNTEAFF.

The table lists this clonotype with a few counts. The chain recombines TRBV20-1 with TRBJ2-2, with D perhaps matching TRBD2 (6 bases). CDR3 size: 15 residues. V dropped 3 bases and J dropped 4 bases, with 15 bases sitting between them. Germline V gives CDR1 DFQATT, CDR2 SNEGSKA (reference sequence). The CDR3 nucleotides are TGCAGTGCTAGTGGGACTCCCCAACCCACCGGGGAGCTGTTTTTT. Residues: CSASGTPQPTGELFF.

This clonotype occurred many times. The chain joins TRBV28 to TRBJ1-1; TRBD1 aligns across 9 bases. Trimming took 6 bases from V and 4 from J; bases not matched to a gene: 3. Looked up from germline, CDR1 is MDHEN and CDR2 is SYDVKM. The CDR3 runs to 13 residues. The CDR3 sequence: CASRGQGSTEAFF. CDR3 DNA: TGTGCCAGCAGAGGACAGGGGAGCACTGAAGCTTTCTTT.

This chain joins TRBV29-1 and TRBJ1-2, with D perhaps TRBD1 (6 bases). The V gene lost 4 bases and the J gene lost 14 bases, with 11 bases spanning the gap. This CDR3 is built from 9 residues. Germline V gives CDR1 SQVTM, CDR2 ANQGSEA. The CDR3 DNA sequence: TGCAGCGTTGGGGGGGCGCTTACCTTC. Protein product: CSVGGALTF.

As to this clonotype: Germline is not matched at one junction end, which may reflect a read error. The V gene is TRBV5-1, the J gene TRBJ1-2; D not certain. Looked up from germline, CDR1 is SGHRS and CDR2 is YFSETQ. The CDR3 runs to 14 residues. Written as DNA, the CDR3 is TGTGCCAGCAGCGTAGGAGGGAGCGCCTATGGCTACACCTTC. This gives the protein CASSVGGSAYGYTF.

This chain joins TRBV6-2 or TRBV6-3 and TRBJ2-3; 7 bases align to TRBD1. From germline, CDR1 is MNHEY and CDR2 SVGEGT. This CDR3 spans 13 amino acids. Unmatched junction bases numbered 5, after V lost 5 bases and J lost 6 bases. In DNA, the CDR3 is TGTGCCAGCAGTGAAACAGGGGTGGATACGCAGTATTTT. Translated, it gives CASSETGVDTQYF.

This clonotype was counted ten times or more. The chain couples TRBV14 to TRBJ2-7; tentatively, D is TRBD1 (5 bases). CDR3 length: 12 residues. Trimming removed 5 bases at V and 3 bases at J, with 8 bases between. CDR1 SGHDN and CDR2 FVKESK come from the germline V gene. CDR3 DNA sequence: TGTGCCAGCAGCGTCAGGGTCTACGAGCAGTACTTC. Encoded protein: CASSVRVYEQYF.

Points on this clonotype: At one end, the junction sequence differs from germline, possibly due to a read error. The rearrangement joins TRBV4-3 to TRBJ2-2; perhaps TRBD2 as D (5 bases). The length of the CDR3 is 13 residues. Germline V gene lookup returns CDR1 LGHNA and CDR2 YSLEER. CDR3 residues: CASSQDGVRELLF. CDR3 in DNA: TGCGCCAGCAGCCAAGATGGCGTAAGGGAGCTGCTTTTT.

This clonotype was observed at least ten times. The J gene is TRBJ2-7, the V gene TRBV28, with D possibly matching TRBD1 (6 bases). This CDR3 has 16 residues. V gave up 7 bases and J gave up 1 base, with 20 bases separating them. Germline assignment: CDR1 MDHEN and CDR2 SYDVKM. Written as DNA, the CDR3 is TGTGCCAGCACCCAGGGCGTTGGGGGCATGTCCTACGAGCAGTACTTC. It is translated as CASTQGVGGMSYEQYF.

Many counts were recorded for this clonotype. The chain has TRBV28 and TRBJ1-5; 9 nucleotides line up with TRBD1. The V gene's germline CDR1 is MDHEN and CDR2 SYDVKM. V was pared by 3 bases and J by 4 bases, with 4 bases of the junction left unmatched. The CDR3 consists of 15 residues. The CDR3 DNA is TGTGCCAGCAGTTTGGTCGGGACAGGGAATCAGCCCCAGCATTTT. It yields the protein CASSLVGTGNQPQHF.

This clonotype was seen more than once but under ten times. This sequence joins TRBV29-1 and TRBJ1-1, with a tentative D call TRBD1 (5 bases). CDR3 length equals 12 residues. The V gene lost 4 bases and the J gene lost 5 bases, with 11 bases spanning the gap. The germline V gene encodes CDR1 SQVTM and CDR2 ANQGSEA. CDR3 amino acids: CSVVGEWTEAFF. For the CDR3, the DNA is TGCAGCGTTGTGGGGGAGTGGACTGAAGCTTTCTTT.

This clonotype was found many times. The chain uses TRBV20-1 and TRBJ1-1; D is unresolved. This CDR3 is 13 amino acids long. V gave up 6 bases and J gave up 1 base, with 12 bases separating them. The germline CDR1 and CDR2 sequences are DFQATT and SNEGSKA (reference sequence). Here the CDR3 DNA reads TGCAGTGCCTGGAGTGGAGGGAACACTGAAGCTTTCTTT. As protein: CSAWSGGNTEAFF.

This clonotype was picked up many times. CDR3 sequence reads: CASSPTPSYYGYTF. For the CDR3, the DNA is TGTGCCAGCAGTCCGACCCCCTCTTACTATGGCTACACCTTC. The chain is built from TRBV28 and TRBJ1-2, with D unresolved. The V and J ends lost 5 bases and 3 bases respectively, with 13 bases between them. Germline assignment: CDR1 MDHEN and CDR2 SYDVKM. This CDR3 has 14 amino acids.

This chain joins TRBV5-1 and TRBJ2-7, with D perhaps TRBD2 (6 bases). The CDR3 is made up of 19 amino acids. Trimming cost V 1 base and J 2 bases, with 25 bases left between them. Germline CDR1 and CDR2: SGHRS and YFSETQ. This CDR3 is CASSLFWTGSDSGAYEQYF. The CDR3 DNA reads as TGCGCCAGCAGCTTGTTTTGGACGGGGTCAGATAGCGGAGCCTACGAGCAGTACTTC.

The CDR3 coding sequence is TGTGCCAGTAGTAGTACAGCGGACACCGGGGAGCTGTTTTTT. Amino acids: CASSSTADTGELFF. The chain joins TRBV19 to TRBJ2-2; D perhaps matches TRBD2 (5 bases). The CDR3 consists of 14 residues. Trimming left V 4 bases short and J 3 bases short, with 9 bases between. Germline CDR1 is LNHDA and CDR2 is SQIVND (reference sequence).

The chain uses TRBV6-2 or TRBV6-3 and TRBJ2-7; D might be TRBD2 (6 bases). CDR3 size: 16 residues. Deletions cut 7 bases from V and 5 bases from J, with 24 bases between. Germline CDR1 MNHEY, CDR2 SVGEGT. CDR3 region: CASKNRGKGSINEQYF. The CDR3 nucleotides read TGTGCCAGCAAAAACCGGGGGAAGGGGTCGATCAACGAGCAGTACTTC.

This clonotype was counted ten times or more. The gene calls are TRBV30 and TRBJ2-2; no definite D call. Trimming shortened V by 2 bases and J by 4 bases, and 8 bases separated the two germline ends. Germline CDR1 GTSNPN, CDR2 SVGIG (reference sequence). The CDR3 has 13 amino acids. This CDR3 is CAWSFMGTGELFF. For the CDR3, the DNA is TGTGCCTGGAGTTTTATGGGCACCGGGGAGCTGTTTTTT. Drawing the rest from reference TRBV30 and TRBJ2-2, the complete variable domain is SQTIHQWPATLVQPVGSPLSLECTVEGTSNPNLYWYRQAAGRGLQLLFYSVGIGQISSEVPQNLSASRPQDRQFILSSKKLLLSDSGFYLCAWSFMGTGELFFGEGSRLTVL.

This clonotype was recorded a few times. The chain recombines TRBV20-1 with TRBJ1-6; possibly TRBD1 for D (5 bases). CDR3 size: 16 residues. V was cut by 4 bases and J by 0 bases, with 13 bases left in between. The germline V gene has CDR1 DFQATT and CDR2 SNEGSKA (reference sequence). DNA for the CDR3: TGCAGTGCTACACCTCCAGGGAGCTCCTATAATTCACCCCTCCACTTT. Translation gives CSATPPGSSYNSPLHF.

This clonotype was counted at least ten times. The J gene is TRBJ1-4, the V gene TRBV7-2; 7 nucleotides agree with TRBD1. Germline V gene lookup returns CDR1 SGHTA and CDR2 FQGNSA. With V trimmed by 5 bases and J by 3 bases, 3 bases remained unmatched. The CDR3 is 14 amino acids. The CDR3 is CASSEGAANEKLFF. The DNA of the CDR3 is TGTGCCAGCAGCGAGGGGGCGGCTAATGAAAAACTGTTTTTT.

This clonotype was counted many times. The CDR3, as DNA: TGTGCCAGCAGTTTCTACACGCCTCTTAACTACGAGCAGTACTTC. As protein: CASSFYTPLNYEQYF. The chain carries TRBV28 and TRBJ2-7; D remains ambiguous. The CDR3 consists of 15 residues. Germline-derived CDR1 and CDR2 are MDHEN and SYDVKM. The V end was cut by 3 bases, the J end by 3 bases, with 15 bases between.

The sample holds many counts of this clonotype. The CDR3: CASSLWDSLNSPLHF. The CDR3 DNA reads as TGTGCCAGCAGTCTGTGGGACAGTCTTAATTCACCCCTCCACTTT. The rearrangement uses TRBV27 and TRBJ1-6; 7 bases are shared with TRBD1. Germline CDR1 and CDR2: MNHEY and SMNVEV (reference sequence). CDR3 length equals 15 residues. V gave up 5 bases and J gave up 6 bases; unmatched junction bases: 7.

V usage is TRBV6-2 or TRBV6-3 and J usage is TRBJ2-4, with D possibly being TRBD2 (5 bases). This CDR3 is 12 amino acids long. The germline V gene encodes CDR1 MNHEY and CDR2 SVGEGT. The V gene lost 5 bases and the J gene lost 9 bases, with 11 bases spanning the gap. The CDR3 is CASSPSRGIQYF. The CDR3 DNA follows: TGTGCCAGCAGTCCAAGCCGGGGCATTCAGTACTTC.

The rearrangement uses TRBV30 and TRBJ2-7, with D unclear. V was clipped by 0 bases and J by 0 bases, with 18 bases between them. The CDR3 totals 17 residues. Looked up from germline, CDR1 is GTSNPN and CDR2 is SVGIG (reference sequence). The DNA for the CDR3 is TGTGCCTGGAGTGTACCACTCGCTAGGACCTCCTCCTACGAGCAGTACTTC. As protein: CAWSVPLARTSSYEQYF.

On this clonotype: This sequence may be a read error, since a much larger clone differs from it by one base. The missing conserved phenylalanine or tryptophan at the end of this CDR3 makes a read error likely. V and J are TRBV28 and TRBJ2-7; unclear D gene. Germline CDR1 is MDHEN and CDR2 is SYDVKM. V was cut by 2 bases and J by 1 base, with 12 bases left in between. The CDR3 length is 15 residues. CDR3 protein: CASSLKVLVSYEQYS. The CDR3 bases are TGTGCCAGCAGTTTAAAGGTCTTAGTGTCCTACGAGCAGTACTCC.

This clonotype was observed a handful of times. The CDR3 here is CSARDRTESNYEQYF. In DNA, the CDR3 is TGCAGTGCTAGAGATCGGACAGAGAGTAACTACGAGCAGTACTTC. The chain carries TRBV20-1 and TRBJ2-7, with D perhaps matching TRBD1 (6 bases). Germline V gene sequence: CDR1 DFQATT, CDR2 SNEGSKA (reference sequence). V lost 0 bases to trimming and J lost 3 bases, with 15 bases between them. The CDR3 sequence is 15 residues long.